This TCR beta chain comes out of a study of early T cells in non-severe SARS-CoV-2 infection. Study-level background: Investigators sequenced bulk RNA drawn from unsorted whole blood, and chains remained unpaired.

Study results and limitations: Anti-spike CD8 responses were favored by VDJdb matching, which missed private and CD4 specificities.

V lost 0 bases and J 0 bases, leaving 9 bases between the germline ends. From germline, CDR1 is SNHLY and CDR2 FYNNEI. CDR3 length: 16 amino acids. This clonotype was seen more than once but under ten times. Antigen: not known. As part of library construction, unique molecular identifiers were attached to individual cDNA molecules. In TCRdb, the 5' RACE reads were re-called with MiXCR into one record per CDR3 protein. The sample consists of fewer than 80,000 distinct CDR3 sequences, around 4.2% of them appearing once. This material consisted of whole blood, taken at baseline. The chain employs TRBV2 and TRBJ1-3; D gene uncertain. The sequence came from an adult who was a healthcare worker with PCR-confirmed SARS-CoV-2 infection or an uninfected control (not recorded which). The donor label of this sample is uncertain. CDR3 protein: CASSEARRVSGNTIYF. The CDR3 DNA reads TGTGCCAGCAGTGAAGCGAGGAGGGTCTCTGGAAACACCATATATTTT.